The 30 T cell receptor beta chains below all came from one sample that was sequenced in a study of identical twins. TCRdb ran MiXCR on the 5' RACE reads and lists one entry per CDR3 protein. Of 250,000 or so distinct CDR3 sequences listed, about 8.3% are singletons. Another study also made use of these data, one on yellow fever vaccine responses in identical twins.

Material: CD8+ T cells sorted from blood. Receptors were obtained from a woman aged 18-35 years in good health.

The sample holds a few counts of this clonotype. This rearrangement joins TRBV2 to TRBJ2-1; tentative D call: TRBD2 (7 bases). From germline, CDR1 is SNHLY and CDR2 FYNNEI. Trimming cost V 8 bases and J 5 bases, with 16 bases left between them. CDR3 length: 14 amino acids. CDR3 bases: TGTGCCAGCCCTAATGGGCGGGGGCACAATGAGCAGTTCTTC. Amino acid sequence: CASPNGRGHNEQFF. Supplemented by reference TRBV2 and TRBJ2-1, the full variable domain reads EPEVTQTPSHQVTQMGQEVILRCVPISNHLYFYWYRQILGQKVEFLVSFYNNEISEKSEIFDDQFSVERPDGSNFTLKIRSTKLEDSAMYFCASPNGRGHNEQFFGPGTRLTVL.

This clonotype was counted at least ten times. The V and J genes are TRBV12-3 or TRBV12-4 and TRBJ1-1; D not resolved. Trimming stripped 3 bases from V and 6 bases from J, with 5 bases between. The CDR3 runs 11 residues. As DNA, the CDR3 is TGTGCCAGCAGTTTTGGAGCTGAAGCTTTCTTT. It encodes CASSFGAEAFF.

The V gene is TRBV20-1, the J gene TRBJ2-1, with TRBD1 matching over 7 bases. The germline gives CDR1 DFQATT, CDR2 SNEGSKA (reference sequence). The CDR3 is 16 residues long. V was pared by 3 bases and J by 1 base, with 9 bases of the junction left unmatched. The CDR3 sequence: CSARGQNTLSYNEQFF. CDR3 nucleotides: TGCAGTGCTAGGGGACAGAACACCCTGTCCTACAATGAGCAGTTCTTC.

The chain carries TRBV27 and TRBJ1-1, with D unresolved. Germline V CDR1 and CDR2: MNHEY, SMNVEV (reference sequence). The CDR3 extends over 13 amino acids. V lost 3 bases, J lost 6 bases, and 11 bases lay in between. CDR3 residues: CASSLRETAEAFF. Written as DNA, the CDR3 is TGTGCCAGCAGTTTGCGGGAAACTGCTGAAGCTTTCTTT.

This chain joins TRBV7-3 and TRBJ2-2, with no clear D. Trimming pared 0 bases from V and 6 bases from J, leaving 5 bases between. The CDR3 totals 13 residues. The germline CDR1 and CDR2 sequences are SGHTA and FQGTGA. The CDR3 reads CASSLTWPGELFF. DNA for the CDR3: TGTGCCAGCAGCTTAACTTGGCCCGGGGAGCTGTTTTTT.

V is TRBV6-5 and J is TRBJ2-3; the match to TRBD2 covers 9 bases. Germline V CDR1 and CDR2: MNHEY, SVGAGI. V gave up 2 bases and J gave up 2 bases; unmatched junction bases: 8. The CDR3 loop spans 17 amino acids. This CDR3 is CASSYRVSGGLTDTQYF. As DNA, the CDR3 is TGTGCCAGCAGTTACCGGGTTAGCGGGGGACTCACAGATACGCAGTATTTT.

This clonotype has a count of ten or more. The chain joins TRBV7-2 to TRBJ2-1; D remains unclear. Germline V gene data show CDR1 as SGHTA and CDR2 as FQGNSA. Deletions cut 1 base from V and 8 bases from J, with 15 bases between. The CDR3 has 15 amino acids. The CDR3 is CASSLEPAKWDEQFF. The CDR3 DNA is TGTGCCAGCAGCTTAGAGCCAGCTAAGTGGGATGAGCAGTTCTTC.

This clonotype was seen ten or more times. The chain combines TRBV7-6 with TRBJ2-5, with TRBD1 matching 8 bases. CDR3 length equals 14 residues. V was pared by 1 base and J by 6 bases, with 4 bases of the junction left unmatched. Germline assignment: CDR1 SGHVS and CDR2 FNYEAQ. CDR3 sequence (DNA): TGTGCCAGCAGCTTAGGACAGGGGAGGCAGACCCAGTACTTC. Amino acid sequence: CASSLGQGRQTQYF.

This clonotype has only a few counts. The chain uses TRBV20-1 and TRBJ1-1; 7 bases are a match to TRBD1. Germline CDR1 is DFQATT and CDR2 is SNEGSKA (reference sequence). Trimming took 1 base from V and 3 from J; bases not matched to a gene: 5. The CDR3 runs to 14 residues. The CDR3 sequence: CSARVGDSYTEAFF. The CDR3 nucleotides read TGCAGTGCTAGAGTCGGGGACAGTTACACTGAAGCTTTCTTT.

CDR3 in DNA: TGTGCCAGCAGATCCGGGTTCACTAGCACAGATACGCAGTATTTT. This translates into CASRSGFTSTDTQYF. The V and J genes are TRBV3-1 and TRBJ2-3; D uncertain. V was shortened by 6 bases and J by 0 bases, with 13 bases between the two germline ends. CDR3 length: 15 amino acids. CDR1 is LGHDT and CDR2 is YNNKEL in the germline V gene (reference sequence).

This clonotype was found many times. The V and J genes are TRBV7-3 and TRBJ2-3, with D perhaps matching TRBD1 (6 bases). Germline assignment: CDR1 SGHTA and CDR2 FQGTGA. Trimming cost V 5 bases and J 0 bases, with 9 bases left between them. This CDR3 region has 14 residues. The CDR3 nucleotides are TGTGCCAGCAGCATGACAGGAAGCACAGATACGCAGTATTTT. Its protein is CASSMTGSTDTQYF.

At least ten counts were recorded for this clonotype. CDR3 amino acids: CSARDSSGGISSYNEQFF. The CDR3 DNA sequence: TGCAGTGCTAGAGATTCTAGCGGGGGGATTAGCTCCTACAATGAGCAGTTCTTC. This chain uses TRBV20-1 with TRBJ2-1; 11 bases fit TRBD2. After removal of 0 bases from V and 0 bases from J, the junction contained 7 bases not matched to a gene. This CDR3 region has 18 residues. Germline V CDR1 and CDR2: DFQATT, SNEGSKA (reference sequence).

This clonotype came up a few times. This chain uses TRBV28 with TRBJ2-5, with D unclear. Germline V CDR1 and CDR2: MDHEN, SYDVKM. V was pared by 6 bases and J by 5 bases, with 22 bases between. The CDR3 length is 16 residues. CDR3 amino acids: CASSPTSTSSAETQYF. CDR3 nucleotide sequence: TGTGCCAGCAGCCCTACGTCGACTTCATCCGCGGAGACCCAGTACTTC.

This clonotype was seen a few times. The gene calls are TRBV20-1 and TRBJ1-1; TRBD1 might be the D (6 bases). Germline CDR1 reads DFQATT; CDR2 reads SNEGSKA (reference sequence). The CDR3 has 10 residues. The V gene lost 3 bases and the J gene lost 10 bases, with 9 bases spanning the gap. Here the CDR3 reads CSASGGRAFF. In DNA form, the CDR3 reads TGCAGTGCTAGTGGGGGCAGAGCTTTCTTT.

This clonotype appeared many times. The CDR3 nucleotides read TGTGCCAGCAGTCCGTCGACAGAAATTAGCACAGATACGCAGTATTTT. The encoded protein is CASSPSTEISTDTQYF. V and J are TRBV6-2 or TRBV6-3 and TRBJ2-3; weak D call: TRBD1 (5 bases). CDR1 and CDR2 from the germline V gene are MNHEY and SVGEGT. The CDR3 is made up of 16 amino acids. Trimming stripped 5 bases from V and 0 bases from J, with 15 bases between.

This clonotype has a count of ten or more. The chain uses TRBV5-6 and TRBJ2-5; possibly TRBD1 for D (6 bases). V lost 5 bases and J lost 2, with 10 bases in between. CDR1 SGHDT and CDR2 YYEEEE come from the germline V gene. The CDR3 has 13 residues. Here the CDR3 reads CASSGGGQETQYF. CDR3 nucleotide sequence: TGTGCCAGCAGTGGGGGCGGACAAGAGACCCAGTACTTC. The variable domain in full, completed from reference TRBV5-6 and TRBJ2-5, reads DAGVTQSPTHLIKTRGQQVTLRCSPKSGHDTVSWYQQALGQGPQFIFQYYEEEERQRGNFPDRFSGHQFPNYSSELNVNALLLGDSALYLCASSGGGQETQYFGPGTRLLVL.

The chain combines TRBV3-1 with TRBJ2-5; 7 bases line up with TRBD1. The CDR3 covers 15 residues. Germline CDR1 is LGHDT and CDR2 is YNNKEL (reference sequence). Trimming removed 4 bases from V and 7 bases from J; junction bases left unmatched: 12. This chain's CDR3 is CASSPGQASWVTQYF. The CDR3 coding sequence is TGTGCCAGCAGCCCCGGACAGGCGAGTTGGGTGACCCAGTACTTC.

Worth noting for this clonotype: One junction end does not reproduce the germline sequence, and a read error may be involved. CDR3 loop: CTSSLWGGGRKTGELFF. The DNA of the CDR3 is TGTACCAGCAGTTTATGGGGTGGGGGGCGGAAAACCGGGGAGCTGTTTTTT. The V and J genes are TRBV12-3 or TRBV12-4 and TRBJ2-2; D assignment may be TRBD1 or TRBD2 (6 bases each). This CDR3 has 17 residues.

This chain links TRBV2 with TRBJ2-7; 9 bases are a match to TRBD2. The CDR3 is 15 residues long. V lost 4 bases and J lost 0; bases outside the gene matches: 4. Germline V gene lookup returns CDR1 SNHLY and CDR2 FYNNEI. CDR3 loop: CASSAAGGASYEQYF. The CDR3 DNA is TGTGCCAGCAGTGCGGCGGGGGGGGCCTCCTACGAGCAGTACTTC.

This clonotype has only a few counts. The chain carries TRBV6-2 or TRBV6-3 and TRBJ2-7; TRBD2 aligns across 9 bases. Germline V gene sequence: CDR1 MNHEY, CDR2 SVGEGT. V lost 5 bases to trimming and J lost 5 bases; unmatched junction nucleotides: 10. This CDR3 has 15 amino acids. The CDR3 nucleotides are TGTGCCAGCAGTCCCGTAAAGCGGGGGGTCCACGAGCAGTACTTC. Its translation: CASSPVKRGVHEQYF.

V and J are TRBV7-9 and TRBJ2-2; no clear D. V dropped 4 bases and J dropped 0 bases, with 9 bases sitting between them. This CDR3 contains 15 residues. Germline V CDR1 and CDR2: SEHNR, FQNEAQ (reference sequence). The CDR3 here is CASSSRYANTGELFF. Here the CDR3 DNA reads TGTGCCAGCAGCTCACGGTACGCGAACACCGGGGAGCTGTTTTTT.

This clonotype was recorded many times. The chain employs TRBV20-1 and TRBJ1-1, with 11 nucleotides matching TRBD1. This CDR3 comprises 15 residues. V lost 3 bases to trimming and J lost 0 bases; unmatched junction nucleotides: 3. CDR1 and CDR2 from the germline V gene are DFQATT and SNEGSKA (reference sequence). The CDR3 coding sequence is TGCAGTGCTAGGGACAGGGGGCTACTGAACACTGAAGCTTTCTTT. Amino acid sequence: CSARDRGLLNTEAFF.

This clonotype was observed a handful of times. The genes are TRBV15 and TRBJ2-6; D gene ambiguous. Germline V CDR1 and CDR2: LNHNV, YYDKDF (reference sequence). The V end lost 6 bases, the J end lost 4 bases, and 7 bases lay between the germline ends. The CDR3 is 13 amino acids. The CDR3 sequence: CATRPPGANVLTF. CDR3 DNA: TGTGCCACCAGGCCCCCAGGGGCCAACGTCCTGACTTTC.

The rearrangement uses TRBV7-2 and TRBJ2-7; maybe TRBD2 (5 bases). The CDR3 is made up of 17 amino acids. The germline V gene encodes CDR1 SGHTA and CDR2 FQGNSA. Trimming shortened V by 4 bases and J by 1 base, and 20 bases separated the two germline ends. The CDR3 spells CASSSVELGSRSYEQYF. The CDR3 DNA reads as TGTGCCAGCAGCTCCGTCGAACTAGGATCCCGATCCTACGAGCAGTACTTC.

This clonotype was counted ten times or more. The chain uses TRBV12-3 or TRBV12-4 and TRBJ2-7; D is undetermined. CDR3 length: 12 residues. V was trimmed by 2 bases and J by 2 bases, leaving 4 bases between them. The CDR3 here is CASSLTPYEQYF. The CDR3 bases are TGTGCCAGCAGTTTAACACCCTACGAGCAGTACTTC.

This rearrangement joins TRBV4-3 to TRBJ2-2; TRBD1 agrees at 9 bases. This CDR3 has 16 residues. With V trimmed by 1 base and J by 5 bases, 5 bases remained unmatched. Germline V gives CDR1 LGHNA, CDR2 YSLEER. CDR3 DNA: TGCGCCAGCAGCCAAGCGGGACAGGGAGGGACCGGGGAGCTGTTTTTT. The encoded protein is CASSQAGQGGTGELFF.

The CDR3 sequence is CASSGTGGPYNEQFF. The CDR3 coding sequence is TGTGCCAGCAGCGGAACGGGAGGGCCCTACAATGAGCAGTTCTTC. The V and J genes are TRBV3-1 and TRBJ2-1; 8 bases are shared with TRBD2. V trimming: 5 bases; J trimming: 2 bases; junction bases outside the gene matches: 5. This CDR3 comprises 15 residues. From germline, CDR1 is LGHDT and CDR2 YNNKEL (reference sequence).

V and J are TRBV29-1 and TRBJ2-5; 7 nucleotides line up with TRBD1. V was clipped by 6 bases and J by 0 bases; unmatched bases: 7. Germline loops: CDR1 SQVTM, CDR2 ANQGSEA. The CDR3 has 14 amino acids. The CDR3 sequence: CSVTLTGYQETQYF. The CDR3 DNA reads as TGCAGCGTGACACTGACAGGGTACCAAGAGACCCAGTACTTC.

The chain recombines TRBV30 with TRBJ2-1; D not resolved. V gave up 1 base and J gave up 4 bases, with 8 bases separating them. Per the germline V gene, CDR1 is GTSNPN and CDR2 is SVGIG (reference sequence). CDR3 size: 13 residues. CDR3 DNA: TGTGCCTGGAGTGGAAGTTTTTACAATGAGCAGTTCTTC. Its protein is CAWSGSFYNEQFF.

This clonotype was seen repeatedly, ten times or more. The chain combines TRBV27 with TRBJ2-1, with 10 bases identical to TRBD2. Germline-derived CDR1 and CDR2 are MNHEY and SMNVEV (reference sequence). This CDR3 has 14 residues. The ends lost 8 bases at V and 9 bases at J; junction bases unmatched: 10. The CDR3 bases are TGTGCCAGCTCCTTTCTAGCGGGAGCAGGTGAGCAGTTCTTC. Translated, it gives CASSFLAGAGEQFF.